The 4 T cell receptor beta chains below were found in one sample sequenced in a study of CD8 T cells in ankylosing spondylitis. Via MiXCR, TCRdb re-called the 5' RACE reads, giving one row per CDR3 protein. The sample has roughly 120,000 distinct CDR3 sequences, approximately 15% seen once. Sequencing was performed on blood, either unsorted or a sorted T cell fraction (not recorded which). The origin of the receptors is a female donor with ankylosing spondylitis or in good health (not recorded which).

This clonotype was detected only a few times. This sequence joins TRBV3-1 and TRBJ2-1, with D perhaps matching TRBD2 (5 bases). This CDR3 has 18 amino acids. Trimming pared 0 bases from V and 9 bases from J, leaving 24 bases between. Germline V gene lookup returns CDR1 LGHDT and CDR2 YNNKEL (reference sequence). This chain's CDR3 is CASSQDFRTYSQRGEQFF. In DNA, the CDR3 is TGTGCCAGCAGCCAAGATTTTCGGACTTACTCCCAACGGGGTGAGCAGTTCTTC.

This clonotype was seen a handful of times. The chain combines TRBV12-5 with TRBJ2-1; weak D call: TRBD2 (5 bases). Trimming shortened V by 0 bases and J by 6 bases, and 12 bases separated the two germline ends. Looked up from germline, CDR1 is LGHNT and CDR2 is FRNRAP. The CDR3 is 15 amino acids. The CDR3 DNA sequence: TGTGCTAGTGGTTTGGTGTCTAGCAATATCAATGAGCAGTTCTTC. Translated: CASGLVSSNINEQFF.

The CDR3 DNA is TGTGCCAGCAGCCGAAGATGGGACATTCAGTACTTC. Encoded protein: CASSRRWDIQYF. The chain recombines TRBV5-6 with TRBJ2-4; D is unresolved. The V and J ends lost 4 bases and 8 bases respectively, with 10 bases between them. CDR3 length: 12 residues. CDR1 is SGHDT, CDR2 YYEEEE, per germline.

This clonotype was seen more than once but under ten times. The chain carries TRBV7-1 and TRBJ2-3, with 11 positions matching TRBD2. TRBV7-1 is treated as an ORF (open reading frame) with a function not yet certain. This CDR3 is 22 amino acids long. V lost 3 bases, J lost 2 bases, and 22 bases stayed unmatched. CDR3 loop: CASSSPSASGGPPQQTTDTQYF. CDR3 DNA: TGTGCCAGCAGCTCCCCCTCCGCTAGCGGGGGGCCCCCCCAACAAACCACAGATACGCAGTATTTT.